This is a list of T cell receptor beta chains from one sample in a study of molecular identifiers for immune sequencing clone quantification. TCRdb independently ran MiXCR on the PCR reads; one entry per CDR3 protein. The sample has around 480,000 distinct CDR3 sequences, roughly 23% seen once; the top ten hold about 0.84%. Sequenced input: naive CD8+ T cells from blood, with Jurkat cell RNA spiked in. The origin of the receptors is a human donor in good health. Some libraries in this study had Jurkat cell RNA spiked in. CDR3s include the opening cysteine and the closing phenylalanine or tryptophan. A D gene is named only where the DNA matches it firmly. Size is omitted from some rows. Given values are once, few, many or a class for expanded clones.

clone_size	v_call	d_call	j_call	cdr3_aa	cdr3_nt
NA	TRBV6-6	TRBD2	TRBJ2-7	CASGNSGMSSYEQYF	TGTGCCAGCGGAAACAGCGGGATGAGCTCCTACGAGCAGTACTTC
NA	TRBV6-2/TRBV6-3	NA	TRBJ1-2	CASSPTPSAVYGYTF	TGTGCCAGCAGTCCAACGCCGTCGGCCGTGTATGGCTACACCTTC
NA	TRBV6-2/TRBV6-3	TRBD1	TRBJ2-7	CASSYGGQGFEQYF	TGTGCCAGCAGTTACGGGGGACAGGGGTTCGAGCAGTACTTC
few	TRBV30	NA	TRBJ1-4	CAWSGGDGEKLFF	TGTGCCTGGAGTGGTGGGGATGGGGAAAAACTGTTTTTT
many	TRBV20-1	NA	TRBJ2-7	CSARGGVGYEQYF	TGCAGTGCTAGAGGGGGAGTCGGCTACGAGCAGTACTTC
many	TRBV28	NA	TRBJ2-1	CASSLGVQFF	TGTGCCAGCAGCTTAGGGGTGCAGTTCTTC
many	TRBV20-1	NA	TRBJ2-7	CSAQVLRPPQDEQYF	TGCAGTGCTCAAGTCTTGAGGCCTCCACAGGACGAGCAGTACTTC
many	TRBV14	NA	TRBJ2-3	CASSQEVVGADTQYF	TGTGCCAGCAGCCAAGAAGTCGTCGGCGCAGATACGCAGTATTTT
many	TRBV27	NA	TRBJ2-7	CASSPGDSLAYEQYF	TGTGCCAGCAGCCCGGGGGACAGCCTAGCCTACGAGCAGTACTTC
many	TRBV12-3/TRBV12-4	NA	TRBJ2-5	CASSIGQREETQYF	TGTGCCAGCAGTATCGGACAGAGGGAAGAGACCCAGTACTTC
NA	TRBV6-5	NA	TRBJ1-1	CASSYSEGSNTEAFF	TGTGCCAGCAGTTACTCGGAAGGGTCGAACACTGAAGCTTTCTTT
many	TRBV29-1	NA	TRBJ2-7	CSVGVAETYEQYF	TGCAGCGTTGGGGTAGCGGAAACCTACGAGCAGTACTTC